This T cell receptor (beta chain) was documented in a study of shared clonotypes between healthy human individuals. Assay: immunoSEQ multiplex PCR; the TCRdb copy retains only in-frame clones and omits some. The profile shows millions of clones, 90% to 95% of them singletons. Germline CDR1 MNHNY, CDR2 SVGAGI (reference sequence). The CDR3 extends over 12 amino acids. V was trimmed by 10 bases and J by 5 bases, leaving 14 bases between them. This rearrangement joins TRBV6-6 to TRBJ2-5; D may match TRBD1 or TRBD2 (6 bases each). Sequenced sample: naive CD4+ T cells from PBMCs. Noted subset: CD45RA+ positively selected. This sequence was found in a man aged 18 to 30 in good health. Some clones in this sample may be carry-over from other donors' samples. The CDR3 nucleotides are TGTGCCACGGGGGCAGGGGCGGAGACCCAGTACTTC. Translated, it gives CATGAGAETQYF.